This T cell receptor (beta chain) is drawn from a study of cytomegalovirus exposure and HLA in healthy donors. The study's findings and limits: On later analysis, the bulk of CMV-associated TCR beta chains appeared to be HLA-restricted.

All donors participated as healthy donors of bone marrow. Amplification used 60 Vbeta primers and 13 Jbeta primers. Sequencing was performed with immunoSEQ multiplex PCR; in TCRdb, only in-frame clones are kept and a portion is missing. In the table there are some 85,000 clones, 76% of which are singletons. The CDR3 has 15 amino acids. Trimming cost V 4 bases and J 8 bases, with 17 bases left between them. Germline CDR1 is MGHRA and CDR2 is YSYEKL. As to this clone: As yet, its antigen is unknown.

The V call is TRBV4-1, the J call TRBJ1-4, with D maybe TRBD1 (6 bases). The origin of this receptor is a middle-aged man in good health and CMV-seronegative. Sequencing input: PBMCs. The CDR3 sequence: CASSPSTGLGEKLFF. As DNA, the CDR3 is TGCGCCAGCAGCCCATCAACAGGGTTGGGAGAAAAACTGTTTTTT.